These 28 T cell receptor beta chains were sequenced from one sample in a study of T cell responses to AZD1222 COVID-19 vaccine. Some clones are missing from TCRdb's copy, which holds only in-frame ones; the method was immunoSEQ multiplex PCR. The profile shows tens of thousands of clones, roughly 86% of them singletons. The source was peripheral blood, collected on day 0 of AZD1222 vaccination. Receptor source: an adult in good health.

The chain is built from TRBV7-2 and TRBJ2-2; D not resolved. The CDR3 runs to 13 residues. Germline V gene sequence: CDR1 SGHTA, CDR2 FQGNSA. V lost 0 bases and J 4 bases, leaving 3 bases between the germline ends. Here the CDR3 DNA reads TGTGCCAGCAGCTTAGCGTTCACCGGGGAGCTGTTTTTT. Its translation: CASSLAFTGELFF. The variable domain in full, completed from reference TRBV7-2 and TRBJ2-2, reads GAGVSQSPSNKVTEKGKDVELRCDPISGHTALYWYRQSLGQGLEFLIYFQGNSAPDKSGLPSDRFSAERTGGSVSTLTIQRTQQEDSAVYLCASSLAFTGELFFGEGSRLTVL.

This clone has just one count. V gene TRBV5-1 combines with J gene TRBJ1-6; the D is unclear. The CDR3 consists of 14 residues. Trimming cost V 0 bases and J 10 bases, with 11 bases left between them. Germline CDR1 and CDR2: SGHRS and YFSETQ. CDR3 DNA: TGCGCCAGCAGCTTGGAAGGGTTGGGATCACCCCTCCACTTT. Its translation is CASSLEGLGSPLHF.

The chain employs TRBV5-6 and TRBJ1-5, with a possible D match to TRBD1 (5 bases). CDR1 is SGHDT and CDR2 is YYEEEE in the germline V gene. V gave up 2 bases and J gave up 5 bases, with 8 bases separating them. This CDR3 is built from 13 residues. CDR3 sequence (DNA): TGTGCCAGCAGCTTTAGGGGAGATCAGCCCCAGCATTTT. This gives the protein CASSFRGDQPQHF. Looking up the rest from reference TRBV5-6 and TRBJ1-5 gives the full variable domain: DAGVTQSPTHLIKTRGQQVTLRCSPKSGHDTVSWYQQALGQGPQFIFQYYEEEERQRGNFPDRFSGHQFPNYSSELNVNALLLGDSALYLCASSFRGDQPQHFGDGTRLSIL.

The CDR3 is CASKTAPAREEKLFF. The CDR3 DNA is TGTGCCAGCAAAACAGCGCCTGCACGAGAGGAAAAACTGTTTTTT. The chain links TRBV2 to TRBJ1-4; D call uncertain. CDR3 size: 15 residues. The V end lost 7 bases, the J end lost 8 bases, and 20 bases lay between the germline ends. Germline V lookup: CDR1 SNHLY, CDR2 FYNNEI.

The V call is TRBV5-8, the J call TRBJ2-5; 8 positions agree with TRBD1. J lost 2 bases, V lost 4 bases, and 10 bases had no gene match. The CDR3 consists of 16 residues. The germline V gene encodes CDR1 SGHTS and CDR2 YDEGEE. CDR3 DNA sequence: TGTGCCAGCAGCACAGGACAGGGAGCGTGGCAAGAGACCCAGTACTTC. It specifies CASSTGQGAWQETQYF.

V gene TRBV2 combines with J gene TRBJ2-7; 8 positions agree with TRBD1. CDR1 is SNHLY, CDR2 FYNNEI, per germline. The CDR3 is made up of 14 amino acids. Losses at the gene ends were 6 bases for V and 5 bases for J; bases not matched to a gene: 9. The CDR3 protein is CASSGGQGLDEQYF. The CDR3 nucleotides read TGTGCCAGCAGCGGAGGACAGGGTCTCGACGAGCAGTACTTC. The full variable domain, completed using reference TRBV2 and TRBJ2-7, is EPEVTQTPSHQVTQMGQEVILRCVPISNHLYFYWYRQILGQKVEFLVSFYNNEISEKSEIFDDQFSVERPDGSNFTLKIRSTKLEDSAMYFCASSGGQGLDEQYFGPGTRLTVT.

The genes are TRBV7-8 and TRBJ1-5; a possible D gene is TRBD1 (5 bases). Per the germline V gene, CDR1 is SGHVS and CDR2 is FQNEAQ. V was trimmed by 5 bases and J by 6 bases, leaving 14 bases between them. The CDR3 is made up of 14 amino acids. The CDR3 spells CASSAREGSQPQHF. CDR3 coding DNA: TGTGCCAGCAGCGCCCGGGAGGGGAGTCAGCCCCAGCATTTT.

The V call is TRBV19, the J call TRBJ1-2; D is possibly TRBD1 (5 bases). CDR3 length equals 16 residues. CDR1 is LNHDA, CDR2 SQIVND, per germline (reference sequence). The V and J ends lost 7 bases and 4 bases respectively, with 22 bases between them. The CDR3 here is CASTTLGEWDGYGYTF. Here the CDR3 DNA reads TGTGCCAGTACCACCTTGGGTGAGTGGGACGGCTATGGCTACACCTTC.

This clone was seen just once. V usage is TRBV6-4 and J usage is TRBJ2-3; 11 nucleotides agree with TRBD1. This CDR3 has 16 residues. Germline loops: CDR1 MRHNA, CDR2 SNTAGT. The V gene end was trimmed by 0 bases and the J gene end by 3 bases; junction bases not matched to a gene: 2. In nucleotides, the CDR3 is TGTGCCAGCAGTGACTCTGGACAGGGGGCAACAGATACGCAGTATTTT. Translating gives CASSDSGQGATDTQYF.

J is TRBJ2-1 and V is TRBV3-1 (or the pseudogene TRBV3-2); the match to TRBD2 covers 14 bases. This CDR3 region has 15 residues. With 3 bases clipped from V and 8 bases from J, the junction kept 3 bases outside the gene matches. Per the germline V gene, CDR1 is LGHDT and CDR2 is YNNKEL (reference sequence). CDR3 amino acids: CASSQGTSGSDEQFF. CDR3 DNA: TGTGCCAGCAGCCAGGGGACTAGCGGGAGCGATGAGCAGTTCTTC.

In this sample, this clone turned up a few times. The J gene is TRBJ1-6, the V gene TRBV6-1; D uncertain. Germline CDR1 is MNHNS and CDR2 is SASEGT. V was shortened by 1 base and J by 6 bases, with 10 bases between the two germline ends. The CDR3 contains 15 residues. In DNA form, the CDR3 reads TGTGCCAGCAGTGAAGTGCTGGCGCGTAATTCACCCCTCCACTTT. Its protein is CASSEVLARNSPLHF.

The chain uses TRBV4-2 and TRBJ2-1; D is ambiguous. The V and J ends lost 1 base and 9 bases respectively, with 10 bases between them. This CDR3 contains 13 residues. Germline assignment: CDR1 LGHNA and CDR2 YNFKEQ. The CDR3 DNA reads TGTGCCAGCAGCCAAGGAGGTACTGGTGAGCAGTTCTTC. This gives the protein CASSQGGTGEQFF.

V gene TRBV18 combines with J gene TRBJ2-1; TRBD2 aligns across 7 bases. Germline values: CDR1 KGHSH, CDR2 LQKENI. Trimming at V came to 0 bases and at J to 12 bases, leaving 14 bases not matched to a gene. This CDR3 region has 16 residues. This CDR3 is CASSPPGAQTREGQFF. DNA of the CDR3: TGTGCCAGCTCACCACCAGGGGCCCAAACCAGGGAGGGGCAGTTCTTC.

The chain uses TRBV6-2 or TRBV6-3 and TRBJ1-5; D is ambiguous. The germline V and J ends were trimmed by 6 bases and 0 bases, with 12 bases remaining between them. CDR3 length: 15 amino acids. Germline assignment: CDR1 MNHEY and CDR2 SVGEGT. In DNA, the CDR3 is TGTGCCAGCAGCCACCGGGAGTTTAGCAATCAGCCCCAGCATTTT. Protein sequence: CASSHREFSNQPQHF.

The V call is TRBV2, the J call TRBJ1-1; 10 bases agree with TRBD1. The germline CDR1 and CDR2 sequences are SNHLY and FYNNEI. V lost 6 bases to trimming and J lost 1 base; unmatched junction nucleotides: 11. The CDR3 consists of 17 residues. CDR3 sequence: CASSDPRDRGRNTEAFF. The CDR3 bases are TGTGCCAGCAGCGACCCCCGGGACAGGGGCCGGAACACTGAAGCTTTCTTT.

The chain couples TRBV5-1 to TRBJ1-4; 11 nucleotides line up with TRBD1. The CDR3 has 15 amino acids. J gave up 5 bases and V 1 base, and 1 base lay outside the gene matches. Germline V gene sequence: CDR1 SGHRS, CDR2 YFSETQ. CDR3 in DNA: TGCGCCAGCAGCTTGCGGACAGGGGGCAATGAAAAACTGTTTTTT. It codes for CASSLRTGGNEKLFF. Full variable domain (outside the CDR3, taken from reference TRBV5-1 and TRBJ1-4): KAGVTQTPRYLIKTRGQQVTLSCSPISGHRSVSWYQQTPGQGLQFLFEYFSETQRNKGNFPGRFSGRQFSNSRSEMNVSTLELGDSALYLCASSLRTGGNEKLFFGSGTQLSVL.

This chain links TRBV7-9 with TRBJ2-5; the D is unclear. The germline V and J ends were trimmed by 4 bases and 9 bases, with 9 bases remaining between them. The CDR3 consists of 11 residues. Germline CDR1 reads SEHNR; CDR2 reads FQNEAQ (reference sequence). CDR3 protein: CASSSHGSQYF. CDR3 coding DNA: TGTGCCAGCAGCTCTCACGGGTCCCAGTACTTC.

The chain links TRBV6-5 to TRBJ2-2, with unresolved D. Trimming cost V 4 bases and J 4 bases, with 10 bases left between them. The CDR3 has 14 residues. From germline, CDR1 is MNHEY and CDR2 SVGAGI. Here the CDR3 DNA reads TGTGCCAGCAGTTCCTCACAAATCACCGGGGAGCTGTTTTTT. Translated: CASSSSQITGELFF.

The chain joins TRBV10-3 to TRBJ1-1; 7 bases match TRBD1. Germline V gene data show CDR1 as ENHRY and CDR2 as SYGVKD. Trimming removed 2 bases from V and 7 bases from J; junction bases left unmatched: 13. The CDR3 consists of 16 residues. CDR3 sequence (DNA): TGTGCCATCAGTGAGCCTTACTTCACAGACAGGGATGAAGCTTTCTTT. This gives the protein CAISEPYFTDRDEAFF.

This rearrangement joins TRBV6-6 to TRBJ1-1; 7 nucleotides align to TRBD1. Germline CDR1 reads MNHNY; CDR2 reads SVGAGI (reference sequence). J lost 6 bases, V lost 6 bases, and 10 bases had no gene match. CDR3 length: 14 residues. The CDR3 is CASSGRQGRPEAFF. The CDR3 bases are TGTGCCAGCAGCGGGCGACAGGGAAGGCCTGAAGCTTTCTTT.

V and J are TRBV7-9 and TRBJ2-1; TRBD2 aligns across 7 bases. V shed 0 bases, J shed 5 bases, and the junction held 7 bases outside the gene matches. The CDR3 runs to 16 residues. From germline, CDR1 is SEHNR and CDR2 FQNEAQ (reference sequence). The DNA for the CDR3 is TGTGCCAGCAGCTTAGCGTCGCCTAGCGGCCACAATGAGCAGTTCTTC. Encoded protein: CASSLASPSGHNEQFF.

The chain employs TRBV19 and TRBJ2-2; tentatively, D is TRBD1 (5 bases). Germline V gene sequence: CDR1 LNHDA, CDR2 SQIVND (reference sequence). V was trimmed by 8 bases and J by 5 bases, leaving 15 bases between them. The CDR3 loop spans 14 amino acids. The CDR3 DNA is TGTGCCAGTGCTCCGCAGGGTGGGACCGGGGAGCTGTTTTTT. Protein product: CASAPQGGTGELFF. The whole variable domain, remainder taken from reference TRBV19 and TRBJ2-2, is DGGITQSPKYLFRKEGQNVTLSCEQNLNHDAMYWYRQDPGQGLRLIYYSQIVNDFQKGDIAEGYSVSREKKESFPLTVTSAQKNPTAFYLCASAPQGGTGELFFGEGSRLTVL.

This CDR3 is CSVVGGENTEAFF. The CDR3 region has the DNA TGCAGCGTTGTGGGAGGGGAAAACACTGAAGCTTTCTTT. V and J are TRBV29-1 and TRBJ1-1, with D maybe TRBD1 (5 bases). CDR1 is SQVTM, CDR2 ANQGSEA, per germline. The CDR3 totals 13 residues. Trimming stripped 4 bases from V and 2 bases from J, with 11 bases between.

The rearrangement uses TRBV24-1 and TRBJ2-3; possibly TRBD1 for D (5 bases). Per germline, CDR1 KGHDR and CDR2 SFDVKD. This CDR3 spans 14 amino acids. Trimming removed 1 base from V and 4 bases from J, with 8 bases in between. The CDR3 DNA follows: TGTGCCACCAGTGATTTTAGGGGTCCAGATACGCAGTATTTT. This encodes CATSDFRGPDTQYF.

The chain uses TRBV7-9 and TRBJ1-1; D is possibly TRBD1 (5 bases). Germline values: CDR1 SEHNR, CDR2 FQNEAQ (reference sequence). V lost 5 bases to trimming and J lost 5 bases, with 18 bases between them. The CDR3 consists of 15 residues. CDR3 sequence (DNA): TGTGCCAGCAGCCCCGGGGTCGGGGCAAAGACTGAAGCTTTCTTT. Amino acids: CASSPGVGAKTEAFF.

This clone showed up just a few times. Here the CDR3 reads CASSRKTGPSTDTQYF. CDR3 coding DNA: TGCGCCAGCAGCCGAAAAACCGGGCCCAGCACAGATACGCAGTATTTT. J is TRBJ2-3 and V is TRBV5-1; no clear D. CDR1 SGHRS and CDR2 YFSETQ come from the germline V gene. The CDR3 totals 16 residues. Trimming took 4 bases from V and 0 from J, leaving 15 bases between them. The full variable domain, completed using reference TRBV5-1 and TRBJ2-3, is KAGVTQTPRYLIKTRGQQVTLSCSPISGHRSVSWYQQTPGQGLQFLFEYFSETQRNKGNFPGRFSGRQFSNSRSEMNVSTLELGDSALYLCASSRKTGPSTDTQYFGPGTRLTVL.

V gene TRBV7-9 combines with J gene TRBJ1-4; unclear D gene. The V end lost 5 bases, the J end lost 0 bases, and 7 bases lay between the germline ends. This CDR3 is built from 14 residues. Germline V gene data show CDR1 as SEHNR and CDR2 as FQNEAQ (reference sequence). The CDR3 protein is CASSVQPTNEKLFF. CDR3 DNA sequence: TGTGCCAGCAGCGTACAGCCAACTAATGAAAAACTGTTTTTT.

The rearrangement links TRBV19 to TRBJ2-6, with unresolved D. V was pared by 3 bases and J by 1 base, with 13 bases between. CDR3 length: 17 residues. Per the germline V gene, CDR1 is LNHDA and CDR2 is SQIVND (reference sequence). The CDR3 DNA follows: TGTGCCAGTAGTATTACGCCCGCGGTGTCTGGGGCCAACGTCCTGACTTTC. Its translation: CASSITPAVSGANVLTF.